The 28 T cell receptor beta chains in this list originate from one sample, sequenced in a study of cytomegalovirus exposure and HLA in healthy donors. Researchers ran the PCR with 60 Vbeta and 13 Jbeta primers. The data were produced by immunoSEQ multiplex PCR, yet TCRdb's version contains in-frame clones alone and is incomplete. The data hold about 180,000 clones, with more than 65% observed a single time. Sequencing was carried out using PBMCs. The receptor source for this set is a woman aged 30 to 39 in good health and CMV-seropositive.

This chain's CDR3 is CASTTGRGAFF. The DNA of the CDR3 is TGTGCCAGCACGACGGGTCGAGGAGCTTTCTTT. The chain carries TRBV28 and TRBJ1-1; D not certain. CDR1 MDHEN and CDR2 SYDVKM come from the germline V gene. With 7 bases removed from V and 10 bases from J, the gap between germline ends came to 13 bases. The CDR3 is 11 residues long. The full variable domain, its missing parts supplied by reference TRBV28 and TRBJ1-1, is DVKVTQSSRYLVKRTGEKVFLECVQDMDHENMFWYRQDPGLGLRLIYFSYDVKMKEKGDIPEGYSVSREKKERFSLILESASTNQTSMYLCASTTGRGAFFGQGTRLTVV.

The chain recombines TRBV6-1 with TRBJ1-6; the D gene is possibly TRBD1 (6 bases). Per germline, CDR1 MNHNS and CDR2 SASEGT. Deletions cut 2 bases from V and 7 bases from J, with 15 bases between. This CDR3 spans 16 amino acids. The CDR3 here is CASSELGTTLNSPLHF. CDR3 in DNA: TGTGCCAGCAGTGAATTAGGGACAACTCTAAATTCACCCCTCCACTTT.

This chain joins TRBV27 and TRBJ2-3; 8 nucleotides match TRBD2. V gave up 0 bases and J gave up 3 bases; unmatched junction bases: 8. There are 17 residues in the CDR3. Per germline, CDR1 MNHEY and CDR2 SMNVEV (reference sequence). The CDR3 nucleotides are TGTGCCAGCAGTTTATCGATGAGGCCGGGGGGGACAGATACGCAGTATTTT. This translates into CASSLSMRPGGTDTQYF.

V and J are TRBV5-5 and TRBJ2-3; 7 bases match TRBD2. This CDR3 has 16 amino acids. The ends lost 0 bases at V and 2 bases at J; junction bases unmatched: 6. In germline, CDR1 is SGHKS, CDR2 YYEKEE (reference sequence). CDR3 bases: TGTGCCAGCAGCTTGGGGGCTAGCGGATCCACAGATACGCAGTATTTT. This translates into CASSLGASGSTDTQYF.

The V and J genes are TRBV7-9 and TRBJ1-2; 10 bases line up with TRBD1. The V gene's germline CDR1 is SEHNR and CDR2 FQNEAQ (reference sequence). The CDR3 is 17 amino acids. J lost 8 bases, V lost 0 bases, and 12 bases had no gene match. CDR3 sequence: CASSLALRGTGEGGYTF. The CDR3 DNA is TGTGCCAGCAGCTTAGCGCTTCGTGGGACAGGGGAGGGAGGCTACACCTTC.

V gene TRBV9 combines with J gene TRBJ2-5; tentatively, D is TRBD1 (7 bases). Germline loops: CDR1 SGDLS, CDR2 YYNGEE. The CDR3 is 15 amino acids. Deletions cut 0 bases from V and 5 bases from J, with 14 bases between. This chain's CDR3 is CASSVGARGRETQYF. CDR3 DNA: TGTGCCAGCAGCGTAGGTGCCAGGGGGAGGGAGACCCAGTACTTC. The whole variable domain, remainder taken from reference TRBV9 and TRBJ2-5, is DSGVTQTPKHLITATGQRVTLRCSPRSGDLSVYWYQQSLDQGLQFLIQYYNGEERAKGNILERFSAQQFPDLHSELNLSSLELGDSALYFCASSVGARGRETQYFGPGTRLLVL.

The CDR3 loop is CSVDGGSYNEQFF. The CDR3 nucleotides read TGCAGCGTTGACGGCGGCTCCTACAATGAGCAGTTCTTC. The chain couples TRBV29-1 to TRBJ2-1; D gene ambiguous. Germline assignment: CDR1 SQVTM and CDR2 ANQGSEA. Trimming stripped 3 bases from V and 0 bases from J, with 6 bases between. CDR3 length equals 13 residues.

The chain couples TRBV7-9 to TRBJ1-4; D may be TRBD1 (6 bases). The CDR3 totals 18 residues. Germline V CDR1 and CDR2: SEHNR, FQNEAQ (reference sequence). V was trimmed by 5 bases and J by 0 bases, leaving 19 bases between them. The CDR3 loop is CASSRRQVLRSTNEKLFF. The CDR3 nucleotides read TGTGCCAGCAGCAGACGACAGGTTCTCCGATCAACTAATGAAAAACTGTTTTTT.

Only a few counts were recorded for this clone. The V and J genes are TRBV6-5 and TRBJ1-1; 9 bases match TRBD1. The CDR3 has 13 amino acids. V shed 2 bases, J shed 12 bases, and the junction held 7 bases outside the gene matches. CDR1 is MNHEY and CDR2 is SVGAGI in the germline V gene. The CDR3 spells CASSYPDRGMSFF. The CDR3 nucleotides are TGTGCCAGCAGTTACCCCGACAGGGGGATGTCTTTCTTT.

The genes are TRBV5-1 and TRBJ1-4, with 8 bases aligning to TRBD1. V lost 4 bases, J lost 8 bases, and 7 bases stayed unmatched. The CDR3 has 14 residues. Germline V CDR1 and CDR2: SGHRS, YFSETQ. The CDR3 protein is CASSPGQGYEKLFF. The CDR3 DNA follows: TGCGCCAGCAGCCCCGGACAGGGTTACGAAAAACTGTTTTTT.

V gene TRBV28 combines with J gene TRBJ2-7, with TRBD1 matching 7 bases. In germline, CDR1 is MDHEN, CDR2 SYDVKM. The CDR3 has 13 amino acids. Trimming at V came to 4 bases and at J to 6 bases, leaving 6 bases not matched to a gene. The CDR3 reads CASSYRTGGEQYF. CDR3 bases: TGTGCCAGCAGTTACAGGACAGGAGGCGAGCAGTACTTC.

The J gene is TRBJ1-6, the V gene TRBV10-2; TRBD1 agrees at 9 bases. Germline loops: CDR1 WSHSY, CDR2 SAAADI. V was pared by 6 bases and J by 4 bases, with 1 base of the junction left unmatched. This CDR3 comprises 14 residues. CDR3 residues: CASRDRGYNSPLHF. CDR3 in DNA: TGCGCCAGCAGGGACAGGGGTTATAATTCACCCCTCCACTTT.

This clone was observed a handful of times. CDR3 DNA sequence: TGTGCCAGCAGGGCCCTAGGGGGCACCTACGAGCAGTACTTC. Protein: CASRALGGTYEQYF. V usage is TRBV28 and J usage is TRBJ2-7; 7 nucleotides line up with TRBD1. Germline-derived CDR1 and CDR2 are MDHEN and SYDVKM. V lost 6 bases and J lost 2; bases outside the gene matches: 7. The CDR3 runs to 14 residues.

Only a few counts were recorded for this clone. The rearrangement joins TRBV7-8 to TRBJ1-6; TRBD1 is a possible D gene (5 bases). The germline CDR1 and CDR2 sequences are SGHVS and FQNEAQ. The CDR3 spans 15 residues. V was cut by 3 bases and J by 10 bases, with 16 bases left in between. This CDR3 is CASSLVSGGNSPLHF. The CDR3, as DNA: TGTGCCAGCAGCTTGGTATCCGGGGGAAACTCACCCCTCCACTTT.

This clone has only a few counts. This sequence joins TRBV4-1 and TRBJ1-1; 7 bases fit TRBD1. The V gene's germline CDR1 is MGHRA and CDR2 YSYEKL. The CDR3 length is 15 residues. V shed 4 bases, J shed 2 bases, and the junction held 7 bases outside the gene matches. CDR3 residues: CASSPWDSSNTEAFF. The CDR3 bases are TGCGCCAGCAGCCCCTGGGACAGCTCCAACACTGAAGCTTTCTTT.

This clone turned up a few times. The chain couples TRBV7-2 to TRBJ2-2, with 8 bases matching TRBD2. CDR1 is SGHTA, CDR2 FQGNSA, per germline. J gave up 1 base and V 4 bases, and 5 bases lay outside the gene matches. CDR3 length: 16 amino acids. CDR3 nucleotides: TGTGCCAGCAGCTCCCGACTAGCGCGGAACACCGGGGAGCTGTTTTTT. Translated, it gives CASSSRLARNTGELFF.

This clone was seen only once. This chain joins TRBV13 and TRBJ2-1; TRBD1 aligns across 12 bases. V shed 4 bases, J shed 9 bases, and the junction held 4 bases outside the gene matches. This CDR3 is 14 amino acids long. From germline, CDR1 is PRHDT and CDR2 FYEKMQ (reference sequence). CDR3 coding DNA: TGTGCCAGCAGCTCCGGGACAGGGGGCCGTGAGCAGTTCTTC. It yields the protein CASSSGTGGREQFF.

This chain's CDR3 is CASRDQAGVNYGYTF. The DNA for the CDR3 is TGTGCCAGTAGGGACCAAGCGGGTGTAAACTATGGCTACACCTTC. The rearrangement links TRBV19 to TRBJ1-2; no reliable D call. Germline values: CDR1 LNHDA, CDR2 SQIVND (reference sequence). The CDR3 has 15 residues. V shed 6 bases and J shed 2 bases, with 16 bases lying between them. Full variable domain (remainder filled in from reference TRBV19 and TRBJ1-2): DGGITQSPKYLFRKEGQNVTLSCEQNLNHDAMYWYRQDPGQGLRLIYYSQIVNDFQKGDIAEGYSVSREKKESFPLTVTSAQKNPTAFYLCASRDQAGVNYGYTFGSGTRLTVV.

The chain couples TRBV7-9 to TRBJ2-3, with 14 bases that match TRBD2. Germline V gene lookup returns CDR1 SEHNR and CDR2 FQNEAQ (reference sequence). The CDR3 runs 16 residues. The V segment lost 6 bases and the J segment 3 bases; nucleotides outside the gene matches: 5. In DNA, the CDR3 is TGTGCCAGCAGATGGGGGACTAGCGGGGGAACAGATACGCAGTATTTT. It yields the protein CASRWGTSGGTDTQYF.

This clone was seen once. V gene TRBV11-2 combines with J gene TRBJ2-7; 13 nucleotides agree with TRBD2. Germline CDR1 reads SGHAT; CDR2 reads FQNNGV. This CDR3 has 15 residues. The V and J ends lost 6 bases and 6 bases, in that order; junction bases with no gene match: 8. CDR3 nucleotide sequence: TGTGCCAGCAGGTCGACCCGGACTAGCGGGGGCGAGCAGTACTTC. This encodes CASRSTRTSGGEQYF.

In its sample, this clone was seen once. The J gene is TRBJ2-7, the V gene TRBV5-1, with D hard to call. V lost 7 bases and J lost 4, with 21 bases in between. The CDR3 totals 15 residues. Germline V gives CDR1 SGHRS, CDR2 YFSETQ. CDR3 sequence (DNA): TGCGCCAGCCGCCGCCTTACATCCGACGGGTACGAGCAGTACTTC. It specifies CASRRLTSDGYEQYF.

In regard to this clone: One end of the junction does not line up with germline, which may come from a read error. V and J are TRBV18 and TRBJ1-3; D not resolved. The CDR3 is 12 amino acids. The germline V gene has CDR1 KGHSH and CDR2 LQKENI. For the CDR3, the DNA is TGTGCCAGCTCACCCCGTGGAGACACCATATATTTT. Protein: CASSPRGDTIYF.

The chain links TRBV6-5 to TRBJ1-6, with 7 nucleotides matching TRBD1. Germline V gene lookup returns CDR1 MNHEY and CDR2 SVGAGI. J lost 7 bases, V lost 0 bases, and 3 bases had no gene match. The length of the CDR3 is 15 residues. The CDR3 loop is CASSYSSQGNSPLHF. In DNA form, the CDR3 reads TGTGCCAGCAGTTACTCGTCACAGGGGAATTCACCCCTCCACTTT.

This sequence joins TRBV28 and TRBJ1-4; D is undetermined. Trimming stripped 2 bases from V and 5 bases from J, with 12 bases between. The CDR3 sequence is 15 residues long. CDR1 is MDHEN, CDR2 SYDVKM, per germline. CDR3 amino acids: CASSLTATTNEKLFF. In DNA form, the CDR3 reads TGTGCCAGCAGTTTAACCGCTACCACCAATGAAAAACTGTTTTTT.

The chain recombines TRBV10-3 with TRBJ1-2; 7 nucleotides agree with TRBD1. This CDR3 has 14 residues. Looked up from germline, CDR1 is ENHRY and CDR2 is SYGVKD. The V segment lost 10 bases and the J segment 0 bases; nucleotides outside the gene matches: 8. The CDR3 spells CATSRQGANYGYTF. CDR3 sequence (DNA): TGTGCCACTTCGCGGCAGGGGGCTAACTATGGCTACACCTTC.

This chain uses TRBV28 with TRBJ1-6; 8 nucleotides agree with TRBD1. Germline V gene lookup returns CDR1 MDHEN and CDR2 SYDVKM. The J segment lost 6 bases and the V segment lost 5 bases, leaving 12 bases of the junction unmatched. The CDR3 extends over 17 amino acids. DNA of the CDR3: TGTGCCAGCAGTGACGGACAGGGCTTTACCCTTAATTCACCCCTCCACTTT. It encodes CASSDGQGFTLNSPLHF.

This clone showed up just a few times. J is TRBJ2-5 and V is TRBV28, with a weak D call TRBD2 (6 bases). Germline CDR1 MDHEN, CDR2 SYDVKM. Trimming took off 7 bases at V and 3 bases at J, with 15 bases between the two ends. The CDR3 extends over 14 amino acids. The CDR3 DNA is TGTGCCAGCACCCCGCAGGGAGGCGAAGAGACCCAGTACTTC. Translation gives CASTPQGGEETQYF.

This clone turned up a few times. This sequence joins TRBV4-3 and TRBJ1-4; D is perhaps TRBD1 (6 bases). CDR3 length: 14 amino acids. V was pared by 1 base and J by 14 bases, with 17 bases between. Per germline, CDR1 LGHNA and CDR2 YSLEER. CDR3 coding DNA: TGCGCCAGCAGCCAAGCGTCTTTAAGCGGGGGCCTGTTTTTT. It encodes CASSQASLSGGLFF.